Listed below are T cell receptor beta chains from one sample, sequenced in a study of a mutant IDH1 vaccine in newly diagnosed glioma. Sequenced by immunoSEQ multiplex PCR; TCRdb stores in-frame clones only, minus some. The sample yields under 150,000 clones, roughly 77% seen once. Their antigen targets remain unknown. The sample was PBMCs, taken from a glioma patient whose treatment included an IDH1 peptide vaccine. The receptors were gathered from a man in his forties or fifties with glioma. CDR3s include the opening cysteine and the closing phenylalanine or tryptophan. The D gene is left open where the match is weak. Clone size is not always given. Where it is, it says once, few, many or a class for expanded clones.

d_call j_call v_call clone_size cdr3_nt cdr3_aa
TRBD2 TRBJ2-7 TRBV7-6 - TGTGCCAGCAGCTTAGTAGCGGGAGGACCCGAGCAGTACTTC CASSLVAGGPEQYF
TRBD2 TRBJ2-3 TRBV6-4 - TGTGCCAGCAGTGAAAAAGCGGGGGGGCCAGATACGCAGTATTTT CASSEKAGGPDTQYF
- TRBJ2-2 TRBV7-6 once TGTGCCAGCAGCTTGACTCCTCCGGAGGACACCGGGGAGCTGTTTTTT CASSLTPPEDTGELFF
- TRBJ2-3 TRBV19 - TGTGCCAGTAGCGGGACCAGCACAGATACGCAGTATTTT CASSGTSTDTQYF
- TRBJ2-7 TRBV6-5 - TGTGCCAGCGGTCACAGGTACTTC CASGHRYF
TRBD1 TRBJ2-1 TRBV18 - TGTGCCAGCTCACCCGGACAGGGGCTAGTGTTCTTC CASSPGQGLVFF
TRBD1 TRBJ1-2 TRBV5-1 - TGCGCCAGCAGCCCGGGGGACAGCGGTGGCTACACCTTC CASSPGDSGGYTF
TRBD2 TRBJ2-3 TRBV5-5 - TGTGCCAGCAGCCCGACCCTGAAAGCGGGGACCGGCACAGATACGCAGTATTTT CASSPTLKAGTGTDTQYF
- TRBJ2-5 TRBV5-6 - TGTGCCAGCAGCCCAAGGACCTCTCCTCCGGAGACCCAGTACTTC CASSPRTSPPETQYF
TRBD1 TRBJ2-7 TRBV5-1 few TGCGCCAGCGCCGACTCCGGGACAGGGTACGAGCAGTACTTC CASADSGTGYEQYF
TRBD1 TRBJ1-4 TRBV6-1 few TGTGCCAGCAGTGAAGAAGGACAGGGCTATGAAAAACTGTTTTTT CASSEEGQGYEKLFF
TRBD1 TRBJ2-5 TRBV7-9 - TGTGCCAGCAGCCACGGGACAGCGGTCCAAGAGACCCAGTACTTC CASSHGTAVQETQYF
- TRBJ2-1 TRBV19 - TGTGCCAGTAGTATAGTCAGGGCCCCGATGATGGGGTATGAGCAGTTCTTC CASSIVRAPMMGYEQFF
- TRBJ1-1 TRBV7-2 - TGTGCCAGCAGCGGGTGGTCTAACACTGAAGCTTTCTTT CASSGWSNTEAFF
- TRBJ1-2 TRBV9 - TGTGCCAGCAGCGTCGACCCCCGGGTAAGGGTTGGCTACACCTTC CASSVDPRVRVGYTF
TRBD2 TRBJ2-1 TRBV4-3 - TGCGCCAGCAGCCAAGAGCGGACTAGCGGTCGGAGACTCAATGAGCAGTTCTTC CASSQERTSGRRLNEQFF
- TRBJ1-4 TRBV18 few TGTGCCAGCTCACTCCCGGGCGGTAATGAAAAACTGTTTTTT CASSLPGGNEKLFF
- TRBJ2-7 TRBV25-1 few TGTGCCAGCAGCCCGCCCCTCCATTGGGGGCACTCCTACGAGCAGTACTTC CASSPPLHWGHSYEQYF
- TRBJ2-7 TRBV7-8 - TGTGCCAGCAGCCTAACGACCGGGACAACGATCTCCTACGAGCAGTACTTC CASSLTTGTTISYEQYF
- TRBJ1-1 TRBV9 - TGTGCCAGCAGCGTAGCTACTGAAGCTTTCTTT CASSVATEAFF
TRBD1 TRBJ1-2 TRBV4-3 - TGCGCCAGCAGCCCGGGGACAGATAACTATGGCTACACCTTC CASSPGTDNYGYTF
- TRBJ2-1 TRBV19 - TGTGCCAGTAGTATAGGACACCTTAGCTCCTACAATGAGCAGTTCTTC CASSIGHLSSYNEQFF
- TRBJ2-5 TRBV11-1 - TGTGCCAGCAGCTTAGTCGAGACCCAGTACTTC CASSLVETQYF
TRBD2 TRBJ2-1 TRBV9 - TGTGCCAGCAGCGTAGAACCTCTAGCGGGAGGGGGCAATGAGCAGTTCTTC CASSVEPLAGGGNEQFF
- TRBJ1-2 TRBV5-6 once TGTGCCAGCAGCTTGGAGGGGGGACCCTATGGCTACACCTTC CASSLEGGPYGYTF
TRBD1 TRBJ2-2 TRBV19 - TGTGCCAGTAACCCCGACAGGGACACCGGGGAGCTGTTTTTT CASNPDRDTGELFF
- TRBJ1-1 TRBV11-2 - TGTGCCAGCAGCTTAGTCCCCAAACCTGCTGAAGCTTTCTTT CASSLVPKPAEAFF
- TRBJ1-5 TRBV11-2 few TGTGCCAGCAGCTTAGTTCTCGGGCAGCCCCAGCATTTT CASSLVLGQPQHF
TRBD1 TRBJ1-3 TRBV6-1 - TGTGCCAGCAGTGAACGTAGAGGACAGGGGTGGAGAAACACCATATATTTT CASSERRGQGWRNTIYF
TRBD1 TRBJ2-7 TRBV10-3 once TGTGCCATCAGTGGACAGGGCTACGAGCAGTACTTC CAISGQGYEQYF
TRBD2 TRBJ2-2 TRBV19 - TGTGCCAGTAGTATCCTAGCGGGGGCCACCGGGGAGCTGTTTTTT CASSILAGATGELFF
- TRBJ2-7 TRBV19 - TGTGCCAGTAAGGAAACAGGGATCTACGAGCAGTACTTC CASKETGIYEQYF